Each of the 9 T cell receptor beta chains below was sequenced from the same sample in a study of T-cell memory formation after mild COVID-19. From the 5' RACE reads, TCRdb called clonotypes with MiXCR, one entry per CDR3 protein. The profile shows 90,000 to 120,000 distinct CDR3 sequences, 14% of them singletons. The sample consisted of PBMCs or a T cell subset sorted from them (not recorded which). Source of these receptors: a man between 18 and 29 years old who had mild COVID-19 (a few samples of this study predate the infection). Cell type and time point are not known.

This clonotype was found a few times. The chain carries TRBV30 and TRBJ2-7, with 7 positions matching TRBD2. Germline CDR1 is GTSNPN and CDR2 is SVGIG (reference sequence). Trimming took 2 bases from V and 3 from J; bases not matched to a gene: 4. The length of the CDR3 is 13 residues. The CDR3, as DNA: TGTGCCTGGAGTTTTGGGGGGGACTACGAGCAGTACTTC. It translates to CAWSFGGDYEQYF.

The gene calls are TRBV27 and TRBJ2-1, with D hard to call. Germline V gene data show CDR1 as MNHEY and CDR2 as SMNVEV (reference sequence). This CDR3 spans 11 amino acids. Trimming left V 7 bases short and J 5 bases short, with 6 bases between. The CDR3 spells CASNWNNEQFF. CDR3 bases: TGTGCCAGCAATTGGAACAATGAGCAGTTCTTC.

The chain recombines TRBV6-5 with TRBJ2-5; 7 bases match TRBD1. The trim removed 7 bases at V and 2 bases at J, leaving 1 base unmatched. There are 12 residues in the CDR3. Germline V CDR1 and CDR2: MNHEY, SVGAGI. The chain's CDR3 is CASTGQQETQYF. In DNA, the CDR3 is TGTGCCAGCACGGGACAGCAAGAGACCCAGTACTTC.

The chain couples TRBV11-2 to TRBJ2-2; 8 nucleotides match TRBD2. V shed 4 bases, J shed 1 base, and the junction held 5 bases outside the gene matches. The germline V gene has CDR1 SGHAT and CDR2 FQNNGV. The CDR3 runs 16 residues. CDR3 sequence: CASSSTGGENTGELFF. CDR3 coding DNA: TGTGCCAGCAGCTCGACGGGGGGGGAGAACACCGGGGAGCTGTTTTTT.

J is TRBJ2-6 and V is TRBV7-9, with 7 bases matching TRBD1. The CDR3 has 16 amino acids. With 5 bases clipped from V and 0 bases from J, the junction kept 4 bases outside the gene matches. Germline V CDR1 and CDR2: SEHNR, FQNEAQ (reference sequence). This CDR3 is CASSGGQHSGANVLTF. The CDR3 region has the DNA TGTGCCAGCAGCGGGGGACAGCACTCTGGGGCCAACGTCCTGACTTTC. Full variable domain (rest looked up from reference TRBV7-9 and TRBJ2-6): DTGVSQNPRHKITKRGQNVTFRCDPISEHNRLYWYRQTLGQGPEFLTYFQNEAQLEKSRLLSDRFSAERPKGSFSTLEIQRTEQGDSAMYLCASSGGQHSGANVLTFGAGSRLTVL.

The table lists this clonotype with many counts. CDR3 coding DNA: TGCAGTGCTAGAGCGGGGACGAGGGACAATGAGCAGTTCTTC. It encodes CSARAGTRDNEQFF. The rearrangement joins TRBV20-1 to TRBJ2-1; the D gene could be TRBD1 or TRBD2 (5 bases each). The germline V gene has CDR1 DFQATT and CDR2 SNEGSKA (reference sequence). V was cut by 1 base and J by 5 bases, with 12 bases left in between. CDR3 length: 14 residues.

This clonotype showed up just a few times. The chain carries TRBV29-1 and TRBJ1-1; a weak D match, TRBD1 (6 bases). Germline V gene lookup returns CDR1 SQVTM and CDR2 ANQGSEA. Trimming cost V 7 bases and J 3 bases, with 15 bases left between them. The CDR3 is 13 residues long. CDR3 coding DNA: TGCAGCGGGAAGGGGGGGGAACACACTGAAGCTTTCTTT. Translated, it gives CSGKGGEHTEAFF.

This clonotype was found many times. The rearrangement links TRBV7-3 to TRBJ2-1, with a tentative D call TRBD2 (5 bases). Germline V gene sequence: CDR1 SGHTA, CDR2 FQGTGA. The V gene lost 2 bases and the J gene lost 5 bases, with 19 bases spanning the gap. There are 17 residues in the CDR3. CDR3 in DNA: TGTGCCAGCAGCTTAGGGAGCCCCGTTGGTAGGAACAATGAGCAGTTCTTC. This encodes CASSLGSPVGRNNEQFF.

This clonotype was found a few times. The V and J genes are TRBV29-1 and TRBJ2-1, with D unclear. CDR3 length: 15 amino acids. Germline CDR1 is SQVTM and CDR2 is ANQGSEA. Trimming took off 1 base at V and 8 bases at J, with 18 bases between the two ends. The CDR3: CSVEVVSSKIDEQFF. The CDR3 nucleotides read TGCAGCGTTGAAGTTGTGTCTAGTAAGATCGATGAGCAGTTCTTC.